The 26 T cell receptor beta chains below were found in one sample sequenced in a study of T cell repertoires in cytomegalovirus infection. Their antigens are not known. TCRdb independently ran MiXCR on the reads; one entry per CDR3 protein. The table records roughly 340,000 distinct CDR3 sequences, about 27% of them present only once. Sample: cultured PBMCs, taken from culture after CMV antigen stimulation. All receptors come from a human donor in good health (CMV status not recorded). Some clones in this sample may be carry-over from other donors' samples.

This clonotype was recorded a few times. The chain uses TRBV12-3 or TRBV12-4 and TRBJ1-2; D not certain. V was cut by 1 base and J by 12 bases, with 15 bases left in between. The CDR3 spans 13 residues. As DNA, the CDR3 is TGTGCCAGCAGTTTAGGGCTGGGAACCAGCCACACCTTC. Translation: CASSLGLGTSHTF.

This rearrangement joins TRBV6-1 to TRBJ2-1, with 7 bases identical to TRBD2. This CDR3 spans 16 amino acids. Trimming removed 0 bases from V and 6 bases from J; junction bases left unmatched: 8. CDR1 is MNHNS and CDR2 is SASEGT in the germline V gene. The CDR3 reads CASSEAGAGVGNEQFF. CDR3 bases: TGTGCCAGCAGTGAAGCGGGCGCGGGAGTAGGCAATGAGCAGTTCTTC.

The genes are TRBV11-3 and TRBJ2-2; possible D gene TRBD1, 6 bases. The CDR3 is 15 residues long. In germline, CDR1 is SGHNT, CDR2 YENEEA. Trimming pared 5 bases from V and 2 bases from J, leaving 12 bases between. The DNA for the CDR3 is TGTGCCAGCAGCGCGGACAGATTTAACACCGGGGAGCTGTTTTTT. Its protein product is CASSADRFNTGELFF.

This clonotype was recorded a few times. This chain links TRBV27 with TRBJ1-2; maybe TRBD1 (6 bases). The CDR3 has 15 amino acids. Trimming removed 2 bases from V and 5 bases from J, with 15 bases in between. Per the germline V gene, CDR1 is MNHEY and CDR2 is SMNVEV (reference sequence). This chain's CDR3 is CASSLAGQSPYGYTF. The CDR3 nucleotides are TGTGCCAGCAGTTTAGCCGGACAGTCACCTTATGGCTACACCTTC.

J is TRBJ2-7 and V is TRBV7-8; D is ambiguous. The CDR3 covers 15 residues. The germline V and J ends were trimmed by 4 bases and 1 base, with 14 bases remaining between them. Germline V gives CDR1 SGHVS, CDR2 FQNEAQ. The CDR3 is CASSSRAGNSYEQYF. CDR3 coding DNA: TGTGCCAGCAGCTCCCGGGCCGGAAATTCCTACGAGCAGTACTTC.

The chain uses TRBV5-4 and TRBJ2-3; possible D gene TRBD2, 6 bases. Germline V lookup: CDR1 SGHNT, CDR2 YYREEE (reference sequence). V was trimmed by 4 bases and J by 2 bases, leaving 14 bases between them. The CDR3 spans 15 residues. Written as DNA, the CDR3 is TGTGCCAGCAGCCTGCCGGGACTCAACACAGATACGCAGTATTTT. This encodes CASSLPGLNTDTQYF.

This clonotype was detected a few times. This chain joins TRBV24-1 and TRBJ2-1, with 7 bases fitting TRBD1. The CDR3 is 16 amino acids. The trim removed 2 bases at V and 0 bases at J, leaving 3 bases unmatched. Germline V gives CDR1 KGHDR, CDR2 SFDVKD. For the CDR3, the DNA is TGTGCCACCAGTGATTCGGGACAGAACTCCTACAATGAGCAGTTCTTC. It specifies CATSDSGQNSYNEQFF.

The chain uses TRBV11-1 and TRBJ2-3, with 7 bases that match TRBD1. The V gene end was trimmed by 2 bases and the J gene end by 1 base; junction bases not matched to a gene: 3. The germline CDR1 and CDR2 sequences are SGHAT and FQDESV (reference sequence). The CDR3 totals 15 residues. This CDR3 is CASSLWTGGTDTQYF. The CDR3 bases are TGTGCCAGCAGCTTATGGACAGGTGGCACAGATACGCAGTATTTT. The full variable domain, with the rest looked up from reference TRBV11-1 and TRBJ2-3, is EAEVAQSPRYKITEKSQAVAFWCDPISGHATLYWYRQILGQGPELLVQFQDESVVDDSQLPKDRFSAERLKGVDSTLKIQPAELGDSAMYLCASSLWTGGTDTQYFGPGTRLTVL.

This clonotype was found many times. The J gene is TRBJ2-3, the V gene TRBV7-3; D is unclear. CDR3 length: 16 amino acids. Trimming took off 5 bases at V and 0 bases at J, with 15 bases between the two ends. From germline, CDR1 is SGHTA and CDR2 FQGTGA. CDR3 DNA sequence: TGTGCCAGCAGCCCCGGCGGTGTCAGGAGCACAGATACGCAGTATTTT. Protein: CASSPGGVRSTDTQYF. Full variable domain (missing parts from reference TRBV7-3 and TRBJ2-3): GAGVSQTPSNKVTEKGKYVELRCDPISGHTALYWYRQSLGQGPEFLIYFQGTGAADDSGLPNDRFFAVRPEGSVSTLKIQRTERGDSAVYLCASSPGGVRSTDTQYFGPGTRLTVL.

This clonotype was recorded a few times. CDR3 nucleotides: TGTGCTAGTACCCGTTGGGGAGTGAACACTGAAGCTTTCTTT. Amino acid sequence: CASTRWGVNTEAFF. The rearrangement joins TRBV12-5 to TRBJ1-1; D is undetermined. Germline CDR1 LGHNT, CDR2 FRNRAP. The CDR3 totals 14 residues. V was cut by 8 bases and J by 0 bases, with 13 bases left in between.

This chain links TRBV12-3 or TRBV12-4 with TRBJ1-1; possible D gene TRBD1, 5 bases. V gave up 5 bases and J gave up 1 base, with 14 bases separating them. CDR3 length equals 15 residues. The CDR3 here is CASSQARGENTEAFF. CDR3 bases: TGTGCCAGCAGTCAAGCACGGGGGGAGAACACTGAAGCTTTCTTT.

This clonotype has a handful of counts. This chain connects TRBV20-1 to TRBJ2-1; D is unresolved. The V gene lost 3 bases and the J gene lost 8 bases, with 11 bases spanning the gap. Per the germline V gene, CDR1 is DFQATT and CDR2 is SNEGSKA (reference sequence). The CDR3 is made up of 12 amino acids. CDR3 DNA sequence: TGCAGTGCTAGCAGACCGGGCGATGAGCAGTTCTTC. The encoded protein is CSASRPGDEQFF.

The V call is TRBV6-5, the J call TRBJ1-4; D may be TRBD1 (6 bases). Germline CDR1 MNHEY, CDR2 SVGAGI. CDR3 length: 14 amino acids. V lost 0 bases, J lost 7 bases, and 9 bases lay in between. CDR3 loop: CASSYSGGGEKLFF. DNA of the CDR3: TGTGCCAGCAGTTACTCGGGGGGCGGTGAAAAACTGTTTTTT.

This clonotype has just a few counts. The chain recombines TRBV7-8 with TRBJ1-2; D gene ambiguous. The V gene's germline CDR1 is SGHVS and CDR2 FQNEAQ. The CDR3 is 16 amino acids. The V end lost 1 base, the J end lost 4 bases, and 16 bases lay between the germline ends. CDR3: CASSLVGPQNRYGYTF. As DNA, the CDR3 is TGTGCCAGCAGCTTAGTTGGCCCCCAGAACCGCTATGGCTACACCTTC.

V usage is TRBV27 and J usage is TRBJ1-5; no clear D. Trimming pared 2 bases from V and 5 bases from J, leaving 10 bases between. Germline CDR1 reads MNHEY; CDR2 reads SMNVEV (reference sequence). The CDR3 runs to 14 residues. In DNA form, the CDR3 reads TGTGCCAGCAGTTTACGGGGTCTCTATCAGCCCCAGCATTTT. Its translation is CASSLRGLYQPQHF.

This chain links TRBV6-5 with TRBJ1-1, with 8 bases matching TRBD1. The CDR3 is 14 residues long. Looked up from germline, CDR1 is MNHEY and CDR2 is SVGAGI. V gave up 2 bases and J gave up 5 bases; unmatched junction bases: 4. In DNA, the CDR3 is TGTGCCAGCAGTTACCAGGGGGCTGGGACTGAAGCTTTCTTT. Its protein is CASSYQGAGTEAFF.

The chain carries TRBV6-1 and TRBJ1-5; 7 nucleotides agree with TRBD1. Germline loops: CDR1 MNHNS, CDR2 SASEGT. The CDR3 has 15 amino acids. After removal of 3 bases from V and 6 bases from J, the junction contained 8 bases not matched to a gene. The CDR3 region has the DNA TGTGCCAGCAGTGAGGGCAGCGAGGGGGCTCAGCCCCAGCATTTT. Translation: CASSEGSEGAQPQHF.

This sequence joins TRBV6-1 and TRBJ1-5; no reliable D call. The CDR3 runs 14 residues. The V and J ends lost 8 bases and 4 bases respectively, with 15 bases between them. Germline V CDR1 and CDR2: MNHNS, SASEGT. The CDR3 sequence: CASRSSHRNQPQHF. The CDR3 DNA reads TGTGCCAGCCGTTCAAGTCACCGTAATCAGCCCCAGCATTTT.

This clonotype appeared many times. The V gene is TRBV6-1, the J gene TRBJ2-7, with a weak D call TRBD1 (6 bases). The V gene lost 3 bases and the J gene lost 1 base, with 13 bases spanning the gap. The CDR3 is 15 amino acids. Germline loops: CDR1 MNHNS, CDR2 SASEGT. Here the CDR3 DNA reads TGTGCCAGCAGTGAGGGACATCTCGTATCCTACGAGCAGTACTTC. Its protein product is CASSEGHLVSYEQYF.

V gene TRBV4-1 combines with J gene TRBJ2-1; 13 bases align to TRBD2. J was trimmed by 9 bases and V by 0 bases; bases with no gene match: 8. The germline CDR1 and CDR2 sequences are MGHRA and YSYEKL. The CDR3 has 17 residues. CDR3 protein: CASSQEGTSGGAGEQFF. CDR3 DNA: TGCGCCAGCAGCCAAGAGGGCACTAGCGGGGGGGCAGGTGAGCAGTTCTTC.

V is TRBV19 and J is TRBJ1-1; D is undetermined. The CDR3 has 14 residues. Germline V lookup: CDR1 LNHDA, CDR2 SQIVND (reference sequence). With 3 bases removed from V and 1 base from J, the gap between germline ends came to 9 bases. CDR3 sequence (DNA): TGTGCCAGTAGTATCACCAGAAGGAACACTGAAGCTTTCTTT. Protein sequence: CASSITRRNTEAFF.

Written as DNA, the CDR3 is TGTGCCAGCAGTGCCGACAGGTCAAAGGGAAACACCATATATTTT. It codes for CASSADRSKGNTIYF. This chain uses TRBV6-5 with TRBJ1-3; D is possibly TRBD1 (6 bases). The CDR3 has 15 residues. V was shortened by 5 bases and J by 4 bases, with 15 bases between the two germline ends. Germline assignment: CDR1 MNHEY and CDR2 SVGAGI.

The chain combines TRBV4-1 with TRBJ1-2; a possible D gene is TRBD1 (5 bases). The V and J ends lost 0 bases and 8 bases respectively, with 16 bases between them. CDR1 MGHRA and CDR2 YSYEKL come from the germline V gene. This CDR3 is built from 15 residues. The CDR3 nucleotides are TGCGCCAGCAGCCAAGACGGGGGTGCCTCACGGGGCTACACCTTC. Its translation: CASSQDGGASRGYTF.

The V and J genes are TRBV28 and TRBJ1-1; TRBD1 might be the D (5 bases). CDR1 is MDHEN, CDR2 SYDVKM, per germline. V lost 10 bases and J 10 bases, leaving 16 bases between the germline ends. The CDR3 contains 11 residues. The CDR3 here is CATTSNGAAFF. The CDR3 DNA reads TGTGCCACCACCTCAAACGGGGCAGCTTTCTTT. Combining the CDR3 with reference TRBV28 and TRBJ1-1 gives the whole variable domain DVKVTQSSRYLVKRTGEKVFLECVQDMDHENMFWYRQDPGLGLRLIYFSYDVKMKEKGDIPEGYSVSREKKERFSLILESASTNQTSMYLCATTSNGAAFFGQGTRLTVV.

This clonotype has just a few counts. The CDR3 DNA sequence: TGTGCCAGCAGTTTACGGGACTATTACACCGGGGAGCTGTTTTTT. It encodes CASSLRDYYTGELFF. V is TRBV28 and J is TRBJ2-2, with 7 positions matching TRBD2. The CDR3 covers 15 residues. The ends lost 2 bases at V and 3 bases at J; junction bases unmatched: 3. In germline, CDR1 is MDHEN, CDR2 SYDVKM.

V gene TRBV7-9 combines with J gene TRBJ2-3; 10 bases match TRBD1. Unmatched junction bases numbered 4, after V lost 3 bases and J lost 4 bases. The germline V gene has CDR1 SEHNR and CDR2 FQNEAQ (reference sequence). The CDR3 spans 15 residues. CDR3 bases: TGTGCCAGCAGCTTTCCGGGACAGGGGCCAGATACGCAGTATTTT. Translation gives CASSFPGQGPDTQYF.